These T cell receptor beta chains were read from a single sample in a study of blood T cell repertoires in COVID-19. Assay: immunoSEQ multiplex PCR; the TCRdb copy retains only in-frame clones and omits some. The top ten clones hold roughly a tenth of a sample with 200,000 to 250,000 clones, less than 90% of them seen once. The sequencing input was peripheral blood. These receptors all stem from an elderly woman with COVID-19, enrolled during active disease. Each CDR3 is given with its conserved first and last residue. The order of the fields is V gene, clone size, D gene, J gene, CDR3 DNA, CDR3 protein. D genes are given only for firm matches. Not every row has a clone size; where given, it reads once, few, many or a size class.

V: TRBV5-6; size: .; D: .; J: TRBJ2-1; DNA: TGTGCCAGCAGCTCAGGGGTAAGAGAGCAGTTCTTC; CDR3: CASSSGVREQFF
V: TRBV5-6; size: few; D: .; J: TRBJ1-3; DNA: TGTGCCAGCAGCTTTATGGGCAGGGGAGAATCTGGAAACACCATATATTTT; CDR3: CASSFMGRGESGNTIYF
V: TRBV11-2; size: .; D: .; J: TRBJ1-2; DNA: TGTGCCAGCAGCTCGAGAGGGAACTATGGCTACACCTTC; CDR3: CASSSRGNYGYTF
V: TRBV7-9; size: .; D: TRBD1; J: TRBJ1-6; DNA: TGTGCCAGCAGCTCCGGGACAGGACTTAATTCACCCCTCCACTTT; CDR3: CASSSGTGLNSPLHF
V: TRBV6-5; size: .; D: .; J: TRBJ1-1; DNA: TGTGCCAGCAGCCAGGACGGCGGGGGCACTGAAGCTTTCTTT; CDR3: CASSQDGGGTEAFF
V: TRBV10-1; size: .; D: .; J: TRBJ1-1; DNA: TGCGCCAGCAGTGAGTCGAACAGGGCGAACACTGAAGCTTTCTTT; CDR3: CASSESNRANTEAFF
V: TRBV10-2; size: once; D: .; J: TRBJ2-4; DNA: TGCGCCAGCAGTGAGTTGAGCCTTCAGTACTTC; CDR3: CASSELSLQYF
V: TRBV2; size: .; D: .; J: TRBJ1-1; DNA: TGTGCCAGCAGTGAAGGGGGGCCCGGCACTGAAGCTTTCTTT; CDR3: CASSEGGPGTEAFF
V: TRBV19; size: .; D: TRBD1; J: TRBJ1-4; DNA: TGTGCCAGTAGTATCGGGACAGGCACTAATGAAAAACTGTTTTTT; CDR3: CASSIGTGTNEKLFF
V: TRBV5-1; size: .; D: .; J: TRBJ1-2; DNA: TGCGCCAGCAGCTTGGAGGCAGGGTTGATGAATGGCTACACCTTC; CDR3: CASSLEAGLMNGYTF
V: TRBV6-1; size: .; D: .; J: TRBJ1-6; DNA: TGTGCCAGCATAGACAGGTTCGTGGTTTCACCCCTCCACTTT; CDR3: CASIDRFVVSPLHF
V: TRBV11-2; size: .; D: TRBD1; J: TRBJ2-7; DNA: TGTGCCAGACCTCCGGGACAGAGGCCATACGAGCAGTACTTC; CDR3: CARPPGQRPYEQYF
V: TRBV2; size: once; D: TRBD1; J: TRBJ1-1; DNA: TGTGCCAGCAGTAGACAGGGGGCAGGGGTGAACACTGAAGCTTTCTTT; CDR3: CASSRQGAGVNTEAFF
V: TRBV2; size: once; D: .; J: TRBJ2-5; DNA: TGTGCCGGGGGGGGCCTGGAGGAGACCCAGTACTTC; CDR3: CAGGGLEETQYF
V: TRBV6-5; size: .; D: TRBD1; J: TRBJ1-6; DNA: TGTGCCAGCAGGTTGACAGGGGGCGCAGGTTCACCCCTCCACTTT; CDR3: CASRLTGGAGSPLHF
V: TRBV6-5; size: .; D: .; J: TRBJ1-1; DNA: TGTGCCAGCAGGGGAGAAACGAGGGTCACTGAAGCTTTCTTT; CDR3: CASRGETRVTEAFF
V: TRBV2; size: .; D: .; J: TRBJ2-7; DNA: TGTGCCAGCCGGACTAACTCCTACGAGCAGTACTTC; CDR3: CASRTNSYEQYF
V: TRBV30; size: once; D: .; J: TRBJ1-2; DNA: TGTGCCTGGAGTCCACAAAACTATGGCTACACCTTC; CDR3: CAWSPQNYGYTF
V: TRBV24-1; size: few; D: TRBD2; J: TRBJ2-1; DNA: TGTGCCACCAGTGATCCAGGACTAGCGGGGGGGCTGAGTGAGCAGTTCTTC; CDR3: CATSDPGLAGGLSEQFF
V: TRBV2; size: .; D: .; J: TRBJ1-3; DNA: TGTGCCAGCAGTGCACAGGTACAGTCTGGAAACACCATATATTTT; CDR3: CASSAQVQSGNTIYF
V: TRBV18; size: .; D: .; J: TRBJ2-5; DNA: TGTGCCAGCTCACCAAGAGAGTACCAAGAGACCCAGTACTTC; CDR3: CASSPREYQETQYF
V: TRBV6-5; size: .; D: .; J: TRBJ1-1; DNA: TGTGCCAGCCGACGAGGTACCGTCATGAACACTGAAGCTTTCTTT; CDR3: CASRRGTVMNTEAFF
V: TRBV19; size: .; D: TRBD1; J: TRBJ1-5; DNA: TGTGCCAGTAGTATAGATAGACAGGGGTATCAGCCCCAGCATTTT; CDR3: CASSIDRQGYQPQHF
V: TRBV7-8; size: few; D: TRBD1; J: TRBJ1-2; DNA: TGTGCCAGCAGCTTATACGGACAGGACTTAGCTAACTATGGCTACACCTTC; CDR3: CASSLYGQDLANYGYTF
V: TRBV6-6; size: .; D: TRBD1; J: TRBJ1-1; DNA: TGTGCCAGCAGTCGGGGACAGCAAAGCCGCTGGGGCACTGAAGCTTTCTTT; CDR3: CASSRGQQSRWGTEAFF
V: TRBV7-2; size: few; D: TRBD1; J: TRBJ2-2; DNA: TGTGCCAGCAGCAGCACAGGGGGATTCGGGGAGCTGTTTTTT; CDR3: CASSSTGGFGELFF
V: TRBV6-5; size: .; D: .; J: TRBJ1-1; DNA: TGTGCCAGCAAAACAGGGCGGATGAACACTGAAGCTTTCTTT; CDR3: CASKTGRMNTEAFF
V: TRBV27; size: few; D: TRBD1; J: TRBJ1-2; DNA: TGTGCCAGCAGTCATCTCTGGACAGGGAATGGCTACACCTTC; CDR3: CASSHLWTGNGYTF
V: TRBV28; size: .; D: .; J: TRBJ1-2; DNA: TGTGCCAGCAGTTTGGGCGGGACGGACTTTAGCTATGGCTACACCTTC; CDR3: CASSLGGTDFSYGYTF
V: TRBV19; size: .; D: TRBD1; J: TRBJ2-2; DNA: TGTGCCAGTAGTATGATAGGGGACAGGGGGCGCCGGGAGCTGTTTTTT; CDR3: CASSMIGDRGRRELFF
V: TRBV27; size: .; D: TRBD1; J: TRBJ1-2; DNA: TGTGCCTGCAGGGACAGAAATTATGGCTACACCTTC; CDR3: CACRDRNYGYTF